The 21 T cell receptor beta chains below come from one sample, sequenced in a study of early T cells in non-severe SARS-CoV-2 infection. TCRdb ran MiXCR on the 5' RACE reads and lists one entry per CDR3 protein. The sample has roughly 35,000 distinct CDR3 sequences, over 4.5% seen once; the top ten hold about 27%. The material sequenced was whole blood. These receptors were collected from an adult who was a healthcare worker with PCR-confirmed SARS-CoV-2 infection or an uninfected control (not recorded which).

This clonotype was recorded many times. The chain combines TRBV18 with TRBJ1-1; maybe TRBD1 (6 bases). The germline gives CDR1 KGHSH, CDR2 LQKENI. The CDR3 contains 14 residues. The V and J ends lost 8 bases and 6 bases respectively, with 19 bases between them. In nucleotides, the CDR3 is TGTGCCAGCAGGGAAGGGGGACGGAGCGCTGAAGCTTTCTTT. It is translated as CASREGGRSAEAFF.

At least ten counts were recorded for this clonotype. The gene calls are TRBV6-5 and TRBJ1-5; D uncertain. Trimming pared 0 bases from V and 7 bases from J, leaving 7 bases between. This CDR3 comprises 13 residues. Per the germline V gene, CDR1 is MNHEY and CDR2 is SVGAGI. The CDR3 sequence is CASSYSWGQPQHF. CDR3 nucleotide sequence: TGTGCCAGCAGTTACTCATGGGGACAGCCCCAGCATTTT.

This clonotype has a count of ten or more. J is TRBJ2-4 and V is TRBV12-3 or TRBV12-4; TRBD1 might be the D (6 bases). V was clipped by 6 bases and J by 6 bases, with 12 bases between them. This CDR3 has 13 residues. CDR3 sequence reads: CASRLKQGNIQYF. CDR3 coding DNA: TGTGCCAGCAGACTGAAACAGGGAAACATTCAGTACTTC.

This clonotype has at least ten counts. CDR3: CASSSSGDYNEQFF. CDR3 sequence (DNA): TGTGCCAGCAGTTCTAGCGGGGATTACAATGAGCAGTTCTTC. V and J are TRBV7-8 and TRBJ2-1; 9 nucleotides line up with TRBD2. Germline lookup yields CDR1 SGHVS and CDR2 FQNEAQ. The CDR3 consists of 14 residues. The J segment lost 4 bases and the V segment lost 6 bases, leaving 4 bases of the junction unmatched.

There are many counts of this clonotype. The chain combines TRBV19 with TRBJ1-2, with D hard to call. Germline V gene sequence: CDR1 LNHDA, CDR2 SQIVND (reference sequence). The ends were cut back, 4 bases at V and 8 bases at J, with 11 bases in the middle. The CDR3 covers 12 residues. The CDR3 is CASSNRQGGYTF. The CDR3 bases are TGTGCCAGTAGTAACAGACAAGGAGGCTACACCTTC.

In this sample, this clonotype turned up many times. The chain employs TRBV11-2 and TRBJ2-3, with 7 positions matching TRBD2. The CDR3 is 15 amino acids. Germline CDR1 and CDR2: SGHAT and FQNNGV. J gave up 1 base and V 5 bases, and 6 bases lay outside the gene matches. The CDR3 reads CASSLSGTRTDTQYF. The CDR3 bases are TGTGCCAGCAGCCTCAGCGGGACCCGCACAGATACGCAGTATTTT.

As DNA, the CDR3 is TGTGCCATCAGCGGGAGAGGACTAGATCACAATGAGCAGTTCTTC. This encodes CAISGRGLDHNEQFF. The J gene is TRBJ2-1, the V gene TRBV10-3, with 7 bases matching TRBD2. Germline CDR1 is ENHRY and CDR2 is SYGVKD. The length of the CDR3 is 15 residues. V shed 6 bases, J shed 5 bases, and the junction held 10 bases outside the gene matches.

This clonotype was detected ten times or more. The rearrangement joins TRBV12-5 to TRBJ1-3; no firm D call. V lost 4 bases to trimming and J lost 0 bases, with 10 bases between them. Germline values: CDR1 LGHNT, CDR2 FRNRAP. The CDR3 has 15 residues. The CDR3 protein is CASGSAFSSGNTIYF. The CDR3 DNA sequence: TGTGCTAGTGGTTCCGCCTTTAGCTCTGGAAACACCATATATTTT.

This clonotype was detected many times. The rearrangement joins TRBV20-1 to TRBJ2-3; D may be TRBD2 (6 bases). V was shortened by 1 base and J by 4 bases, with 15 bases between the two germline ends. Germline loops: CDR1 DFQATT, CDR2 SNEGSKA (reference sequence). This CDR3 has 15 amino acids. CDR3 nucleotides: TGCAGTGCTAGAGGATACGTTAGCGGTTCAGATACGCAGTATTTT. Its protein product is CSARGYVSGSDTQYF.

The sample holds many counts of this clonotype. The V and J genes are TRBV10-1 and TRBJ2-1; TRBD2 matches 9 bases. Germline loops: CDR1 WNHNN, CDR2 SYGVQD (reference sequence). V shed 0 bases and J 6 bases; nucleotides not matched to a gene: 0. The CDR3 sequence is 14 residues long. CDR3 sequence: CASSESSGSNEQFF. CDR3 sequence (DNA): TGCGCCAGCAGTGAGTCTAGCGGGAGCAATGAGCAGTTCTTC.

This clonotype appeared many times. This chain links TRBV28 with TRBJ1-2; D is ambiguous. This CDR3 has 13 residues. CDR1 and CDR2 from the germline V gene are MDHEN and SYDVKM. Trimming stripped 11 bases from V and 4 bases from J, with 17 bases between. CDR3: CAARRRASYGYTF. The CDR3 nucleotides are TGTGCCGCCCGACGACGGGCATCCTATGGCTACACCTTC.

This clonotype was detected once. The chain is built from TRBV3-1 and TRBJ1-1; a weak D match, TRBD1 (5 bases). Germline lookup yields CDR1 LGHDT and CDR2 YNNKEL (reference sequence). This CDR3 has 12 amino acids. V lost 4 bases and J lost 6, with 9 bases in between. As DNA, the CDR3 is TGTGCCAGCAGCCGGGGGAAGGCTGAAGCTTTCTTT. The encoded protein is CASSRGKAEAFF. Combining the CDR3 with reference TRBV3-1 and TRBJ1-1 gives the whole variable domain DTAVSQTPKYLVTQMGNDKSIKCEQNLGHDTMYWYKQDSKKFLKIMFSYNNKELIINETVPNRFSPKSPDKAHLNLHINSLELGDSAVYFCASSRGKAEAFFGQGTRLTVV.

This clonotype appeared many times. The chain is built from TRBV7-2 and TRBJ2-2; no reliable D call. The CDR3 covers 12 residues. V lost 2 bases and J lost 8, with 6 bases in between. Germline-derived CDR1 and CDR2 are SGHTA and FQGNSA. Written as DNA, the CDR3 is TGTGCCAGCAGCTTATTCGAGGGGGAGCTGTTTTTT. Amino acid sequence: CASSLFEGELFF.

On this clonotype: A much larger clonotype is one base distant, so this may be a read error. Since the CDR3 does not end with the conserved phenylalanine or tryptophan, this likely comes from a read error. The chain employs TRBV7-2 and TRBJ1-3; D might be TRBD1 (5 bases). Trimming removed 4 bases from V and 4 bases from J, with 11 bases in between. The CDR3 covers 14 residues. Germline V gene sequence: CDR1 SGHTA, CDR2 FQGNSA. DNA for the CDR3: TGTGCCAGCAGCTCCGGGACGCAAGGAAACACCATATATTTA. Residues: CASSSGTQGNTIYL.

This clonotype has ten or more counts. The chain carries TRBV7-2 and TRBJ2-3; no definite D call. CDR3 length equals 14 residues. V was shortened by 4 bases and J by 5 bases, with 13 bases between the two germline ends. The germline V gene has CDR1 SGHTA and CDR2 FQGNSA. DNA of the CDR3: TGTGCCAGCAGCTCCGCCCAGTGGGGAGATACGCAGTATTTT. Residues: CASSSAQWGDTQYF.

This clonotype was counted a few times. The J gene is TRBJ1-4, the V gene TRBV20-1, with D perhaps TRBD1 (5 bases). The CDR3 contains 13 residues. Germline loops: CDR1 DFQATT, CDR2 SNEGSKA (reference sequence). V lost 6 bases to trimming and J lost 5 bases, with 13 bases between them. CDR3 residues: CSAADSLNEKLFF. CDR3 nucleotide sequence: TGCAGTGCCGCCGACAGCCTGAATGAAAAACTGTTTTTT.

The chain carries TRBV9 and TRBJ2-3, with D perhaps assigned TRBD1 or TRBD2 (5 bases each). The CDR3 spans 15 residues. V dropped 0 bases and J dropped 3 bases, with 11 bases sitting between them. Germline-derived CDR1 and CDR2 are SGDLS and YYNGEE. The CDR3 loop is CASSVGNGATDTQYF. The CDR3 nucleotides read TGTGCCAGCAGCGTAGGTAACGGGGCGACAGATACGCAGTATTTT.

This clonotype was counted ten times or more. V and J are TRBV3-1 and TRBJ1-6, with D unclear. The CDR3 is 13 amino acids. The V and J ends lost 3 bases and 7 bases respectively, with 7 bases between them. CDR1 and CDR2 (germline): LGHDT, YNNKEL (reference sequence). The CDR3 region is CASSHGENSPLHF. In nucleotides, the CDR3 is TGTGCCAGCAGCCACGGGGAGAATTCACCCCTCCACTTT.

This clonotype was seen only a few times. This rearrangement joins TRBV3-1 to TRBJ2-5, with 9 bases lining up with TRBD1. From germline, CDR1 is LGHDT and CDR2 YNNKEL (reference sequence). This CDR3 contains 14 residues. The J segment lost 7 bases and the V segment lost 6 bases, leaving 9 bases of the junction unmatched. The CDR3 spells CASRPWTGEGTQYF. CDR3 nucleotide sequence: TGTGCCAGCAGACCGTGGACAGGGGAAGGGACCCAGTACTTC.

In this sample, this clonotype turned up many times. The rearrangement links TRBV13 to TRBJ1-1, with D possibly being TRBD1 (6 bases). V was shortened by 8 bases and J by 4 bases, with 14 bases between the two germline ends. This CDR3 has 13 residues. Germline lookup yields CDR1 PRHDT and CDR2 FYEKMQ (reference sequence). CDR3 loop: CASRLGATTEAFF. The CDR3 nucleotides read TGTGCCAGCCGTCTGGGGGCGACCACTGAAGCTTTCTTT.

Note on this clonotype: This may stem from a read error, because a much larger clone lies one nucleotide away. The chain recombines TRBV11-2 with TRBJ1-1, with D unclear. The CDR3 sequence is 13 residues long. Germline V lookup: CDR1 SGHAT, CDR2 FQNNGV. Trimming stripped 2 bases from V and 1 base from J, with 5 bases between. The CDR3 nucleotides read TGTGCCAGCAGCTTACGGACGAACACTGAAGCTTTCTTT. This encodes CASSLRTNTEAFF.